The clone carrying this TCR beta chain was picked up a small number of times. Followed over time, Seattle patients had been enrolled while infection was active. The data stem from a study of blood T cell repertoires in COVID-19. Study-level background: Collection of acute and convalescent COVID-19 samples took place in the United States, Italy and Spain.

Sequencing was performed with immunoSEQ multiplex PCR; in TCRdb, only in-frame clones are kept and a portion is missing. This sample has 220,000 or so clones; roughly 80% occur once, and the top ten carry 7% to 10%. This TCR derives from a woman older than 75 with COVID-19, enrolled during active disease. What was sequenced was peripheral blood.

CDR3 coding DNA: TGTGCCTGGAGTGCAGGACAGGGCTCACCCCTCCACTTT. Its translation is CAWSAGQGSPLHF. This rearrangement joins TRBV30 to TRBJ1-6, with 8 nucleotides matching TRBD1. This CDR3 region has 13 residues. The V gene's germline CDR1 is GTSNPN and CDR2 SVGIG (reference sequence). V dropped 1 base and J dropped 10; count of bases not matched to a gene: 3. Variable domain in full (rest from reference TRBV30 and TRBJ1-6): SQTIHQWPATLVQPVGSPLSLECTVEGTSNPNLYWYRQAAGRGLQLLFYSVGIGQISSEVPQNLSASRPQDRQFILSSKKLLLSDSGFYLCAWSAGQGSPLHFGNGTRLTVT.